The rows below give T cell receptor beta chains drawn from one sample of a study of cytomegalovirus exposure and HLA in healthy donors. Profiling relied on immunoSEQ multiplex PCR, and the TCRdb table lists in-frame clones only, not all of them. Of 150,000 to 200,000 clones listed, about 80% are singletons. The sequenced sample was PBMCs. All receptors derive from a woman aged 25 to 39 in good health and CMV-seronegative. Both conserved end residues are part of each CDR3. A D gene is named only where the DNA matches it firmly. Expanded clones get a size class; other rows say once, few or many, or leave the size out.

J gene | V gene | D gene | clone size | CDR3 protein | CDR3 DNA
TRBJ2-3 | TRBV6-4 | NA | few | CASSEREADTQYF | TGTGCCAGCAGTGAGAGGGAGGCAGATACGCAGTATTTT
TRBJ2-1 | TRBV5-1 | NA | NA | CASSAGWVNEQFF | TGCGCCAGCAGCGCGGGCTGGGTCAATGAGCAGTTCTTC
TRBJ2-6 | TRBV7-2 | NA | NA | CASRRDSGANVLTF | TGTGCCAGCAGGCGAGACTCTGGGGCCAACGTCCTGACTTTC
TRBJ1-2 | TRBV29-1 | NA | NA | CSVYRSGYTF | TGCAGCGTTTATAGAAGTGGCTACACCTTC
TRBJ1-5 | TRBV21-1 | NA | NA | CASSITGRNQPQHF | TGTGCCAGCAGCATTACAGGGCGCAATCAGCCCCAGCATTTT
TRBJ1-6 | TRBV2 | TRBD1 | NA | CASRYRGLQSPLHF | TGTGCCAGCAGGTACAGGGGTTTGCAGTCACCCCTCCACTTT
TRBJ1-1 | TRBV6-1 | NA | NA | CASSWTPNTEAFF | TGTGCCAGCAGCTGGACACCCAACACTGAAGCTTTCTTT
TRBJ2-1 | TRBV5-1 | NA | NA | CASSSLSGSNDLNEQFF | TGCGCCAGCAGCTCGTTGAGCGGGTCCAACGATCTCAATGAGCAGTTCTTC
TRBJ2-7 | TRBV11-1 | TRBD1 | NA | CASSADRTPQEQYF | TGTGCCAGCAGCGCGGACAGGACCCCTCAGGAGCAGTACTTC
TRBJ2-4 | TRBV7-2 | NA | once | CASSLPEVKNIQYF | TGTGCCAGCAGCTTGCCGGAGGTCAAAAACATTCAGTACTTC
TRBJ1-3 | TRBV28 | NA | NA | CASSLDSPGNTIYF | TGTGCCAGCAGTTTAGACAGTCCTGGAAACACCATATATTTT
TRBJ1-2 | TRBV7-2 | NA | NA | CASSLGRGDYTF | TGTGCCAGCAGCTTAGGGCGGGGGGACTACACCTTC
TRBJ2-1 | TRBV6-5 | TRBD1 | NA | CASSYSRQGGNEQFF | TGTGCCAGCAGTTACTCCCGACAGGGTGGTAATGAGCAGTTCTTC
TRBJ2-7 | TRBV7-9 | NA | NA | CASSPKDRPSYEQYF | TGTGCCAGCAGCCCCAAAGACAGGCCCTCCTACGAGCAGTACTTC
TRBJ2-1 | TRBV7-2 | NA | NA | CASSFNYNNEQFF | TGTGCCAGCAGCTTCAACTATAACAATGAGCAGTTCTTC
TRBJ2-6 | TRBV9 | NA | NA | CASSVERLREGANVLTF | TGTGCCAGCAGCGTAGAAAGGCTCCGGGAAGGGGCCAACGTCCTGACTTTC
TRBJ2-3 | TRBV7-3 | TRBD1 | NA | CASSQQGASTDTQYF | TGTGCCAGCAGCCAACAGGGGGCTAGCACAGATACGCAGTATTTT
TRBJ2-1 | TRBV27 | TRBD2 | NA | CASRKRTSGTSYNEQFF | TGTGCCAGCAGAAAGAGGACTAGCGGGACCTCCTACAATGAGCAGTTCTTC